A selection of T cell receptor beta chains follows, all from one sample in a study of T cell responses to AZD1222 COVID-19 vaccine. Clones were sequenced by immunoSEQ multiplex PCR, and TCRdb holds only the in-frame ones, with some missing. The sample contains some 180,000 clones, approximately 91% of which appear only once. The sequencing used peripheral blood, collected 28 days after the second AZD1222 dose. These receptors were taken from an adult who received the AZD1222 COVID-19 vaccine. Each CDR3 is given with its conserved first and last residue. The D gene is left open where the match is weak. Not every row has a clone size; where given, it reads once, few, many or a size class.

TGCAGCGTCGTTTGGGGGACCACTGAAGCTTTCTTT | CSVVWGTTEAFF | . | TRBJ1-1 | TRBV29-1 | .
TGCGCCAGCAGCGCACTAGCGGAATCAGATACGCAGTATTTT | CASSALAESDTQYF | . | TRBJ2-3 | TRBV5-1 | TRBD2
TGTGCCAGCAGCTCAATCGGTGGCACGTACAATGAGCAGTTCTTC | CASSSIGGTYNEQFF | once | TRBJ2-1 | TRBV7-2 | .
TGTGCCAGCAGCTTAAGGGACCAGGACTATGGCTACACCTTC | CASSLRDQDYGYTF | . | TRBJ1-2 | TRBV7-8 | .
TGTGCCAGCAGCGTAGGGGGGGGCTCCTACAATGAGCAGTTCTTC | CASSVGGGSYNEQFF | once | TRBJ2-1 | TRBV9 | TRBD2
TGTGCCAGCAGTGAAGGGCTTAACCTTCATCAGCCCCAGCATTTT | CASSEGLNLHQPQHF | . | TRBJ1-5 | TRBV6-1 | .
TGTGCCAGCAGTTACTCACTCGTCTCTTCTGGCTACACCTTC | CASSYSLVSSGYTF | once | TRBJ1-2 | TRBV6-2/TRBV6-3 | .
TGTGCCAGCAGCTTAAGCTTAGCGGGAGGTACCGGGGAGCTGTTTTTT | CASSLSLAGGTGELFF | . | TRBJ2-2 | TRBV11-3 | TRBD2
TGTGCCAGCAGTGAAACACAGGGGGCTGATTCACCCCTCCACTTT | CASSETQGADSPLHF | . | TRBJ1-6 | TRBV2 | TRBD1
TGTGCCAGCTCACCACCTATTCACGGGGAGCTGTTTTTT | CASSPPIHGELFF | . | TRBJ2-2 | TRBV18 | .
TGTGCCAGCAGCTTGGGCAGGGGGCTTGGTGGCTACACCTTC | CASSLGRGLGGYTF | . | TRBJ1-2 | TRBV5-6 | TRBD1
TGCAGCGTTCGGGGGGCTGGCAATCAGCCCCAGCATTTT | CSVRGAGNQPQHF | . | TRBJ1-5 | TRBV29-1 | .
TGTGCCAGCAGTTTGGACAGAAAAAACATTCAGTACTTC | CASSLDRKNIQYF | . | TRBJ2-4 | TRBV5-4 | .
TGTGCCACCAGTGATACAGGGGGAGATACGCAGTATTTT | CATSDTGGDTQYF | few | TRBJ2-3 | TRBV24-1 | TRBD1
TGTGCCAGCAGCTTAGGGGGGGCGTGGGAGACCCAGTACTTC | CASSLGGAWETQYF | . | TRBJ2-5 | TRBV7-2 | .
TGTGCCAGCAGTGGGGGACTATACAGCACAGATACGCAGTATTTT | CASSGGLYSTDTQYF | . | TRBJ2-3 | TRBV6-2/TRBV6-3 | TRBD2
TGTGCCAGCAGCTTGACCCCCGGGACAGGGTCCCAAGAGACCCAGTACTTC | CASSLTPGTGSQETQYF | . | TRBJ2-5 | TRBV7-9 | TRBD1
TGTGCCAGCAGTCGACAGGGGTTCTACGAGCAGTACTTC | CASSRQGFYEQYF | . | TRBJ2-7 | TRBV6-5 | TRBD1
TGTGCCAGCTCACCATTGGGGGGCAGGGATACGCAGTATTTT | CASSPLGGRDTQYF | once | TRBJ2-3 | TRBV18 | .
TGTGCCAGCAGCCGTGACAGGGGGCTTTATGGCTACACCTTC | CASSRDRGLYGYTF | . | TRBJ1-2 | TRBV14 | TRBD1
TGTGCCAGCAGCTTATCTCGACTAGCGGGAGGGTCGGATACGCAGTATTTT | CASSLSRLAGGSDTQYF | . | TRBJ2-3 | TRBV7-8 | TRBD2
TGTGCCATCGGTGGCAGGGGCTATGGCTACACCTTC | CAIGGRGYGYTF | . | TRBJ1-2 | TRBV3-1/TRBV3-2 | .
TGCAGCGTTAGCCAGGGCTCCTACGAGCAGTACTTC | CSVSQGSYEQYF | . | TRBJ2-7 | TRBV29-1 | .
TGTGCCAGTACGTGGCCAGCTGGACCGACAAACACCATATATTTT | CASTWPAGPTNTIYF | . | TRBJ1-3 | TRBV19 | .
TGCGCCAGTAAAAAGACAGGCTCCTACGAGCAGTACTTC | CASKKTGSYEQYF | . | TRBJ2-7 | TRBV5-1 | .
TGTGCCAGCAGCCAAGGGTCCCAGGGCAATGAGCAGTTCTTC | CASSQGSQGNEQFF | . | TRBJ2-1 | TRBV3-1/TRBV3-2 | .
TGTGCCAGCTCACCACAAGCCAGCACTACGAATTCACCCCTCCACTTT | CASSPQASTTNSPLHF | few | TRBJ1-6 | TRBV18 | .
TGTGCCAGCACTGACAGGGGAAACTATGGCTACACCTTC | CASTDRGNYGYTF | . | TRBJ1-2 | TRBV25-1 | TRBD1
TGTGCCAGCAGCCAAGATGTCCGGGACCGACACAATGAGCAGTTCTTC | CASSQDVRDRHNEQFF | . | TRBJ2-1 | TRBV14 | .
TGTGCCAGCAGGGGGGGTGGGCAAGACGGCGAGCAGTACTTC | CASRGGGQDGEQYF | . | TRBJ2-7 | TRBV2 | .
TGCGCCAGCAGTGGAACGGGAGGGGGCGAGCAGTTCTTC | CASSGTGGGEQFF | . | TRBJ2-1 | TRBV10-2 | .
TGTGCCAGCAGTGACGGGGATCGGCGCGAGCAGTACTTC | CASSDGDRREQYF | once | TRBJ2-7 | TRBV6-4 | .
TGTGCCAGCAGCCAAGGCAGGGCAAATCAGCCCCAGCATTTT | CASSQGRANQPQHF | . | TRBJ1-5 | TRBV3-1/TRBV3-2 | .
TGTGCCAGCAGCTTAATACTCGAAGACTACGAGCAGTACTTC | CASSLILEDYEQYF | . | TRBJ2-7 | TRBV11-2 | .